A single sample is the source of the 5 T cell receptor beta chains below, sequenced in a study of technical replicates of blood from a handful of donors. Some clones are missing from TCRdb's copy, which holds only in-frame ones; the method was immunoSEQ multiplex PCR. Altogether some 14,000 clones are present, 80% to 90% being singletons, with the ten largest covering approximately 12%. The sequenced sample consisted of PBMCs. All receptors derive from a human donor in good health.

V is TRBV6-5 and J is TRBJ2-1; 10 bases map to TRBD2. CDR3 length: 13 amino acids. With V trimmed by 6 bases and J by 9 bases, 5 bases remained unmatched. Germline V gives CDR1 MNHEY, CDR2 SVGAGI. The DNA of the CDR3 is TGTGCCAGCAGCGGGGGACTAGCGAGTGAGCAGTTCTTC. Amino acids: CASSGGLASEQFF.

This rearrangement joins TRBV27 to TRBJ2-7, with D possibly matching TRBD1 (6 bases). The V end lost 4 bases, the J end lost 2 bases, and 12 bases lay between the germline ends. Germline V gene lookup returns CDR1 MNHEY and CDR2 SMNVEV (reference sequence). The CDR3 is 14 amino acids. The CDR3 protein is CASSSGQLTYEQYF. CDR3 coding DNA: TGTGCCAGCAGTTCGGGACAATTAACCTACGAGCAGTACTTC.

V and J are TRBV6-5 and TRBJ2-7; 11 bases fit TRBD1. V gave up 0 bases and J gave up 3 bases; unmatched junction bases: 1. Germline CDR1 is MNHEY and CDR2 is SVGAGI. The CDR3 totals 15 residues. CDR3 region: CASSYSGQGGYEQYF. CDR3 nucleotides: TGTGCCAGCAGTTACTCGGGACAGGGGGGCTACGAGCAGTACTTC.

V is TRBV7-9 and J is TRBJ1-1; TRBD1 agrees at 8 bases. The ends lost 5 bases at V and 6 bases at J; junction bases unmatched: 5. The CDR3 sequence is 13 residues long. Germline lookup yields CDR1 SEHNR and CDR2 FQNEAQ (reference sequence). This CDR3 is CASSLQGAAEAFF. The CDR3 DNA sequence: TGTGCCAGCAGCCTCCAGGGGGCGGCTGAAGCTTTCTTT. The whole variable domain, filled in from reference TRBV7-9 and TRBJ1-1, reads DTGVSQNPRHKITKRGQNVTFRCDPISEHNRLYWYRQTLGQGPEFLTYFQNEAQLEKSRLLSDRFSAERPKGSFSTLEIQRTEQGDSAMYLCASSLQGAAEAFFGQGTRLTVV.

V and J are TRBV6-6 and TRBJ2-1; tentatively, D is TRBD1 (5 bases). The V gene's germline CDR1 is MNHNY and CDR2 SVGAGI (reference sequence). The V and J ends lost 6 bases and 8 bases respectively, with 11 bases between them. The CDR3 runs to 12 residues. This CDR3 reads CASSQSRDEQFF. Written as DNA, the CDR3 is TGTGCCAGCAGCCAAAGCAGGGATGAGCAGTTCTTC.